The 31 T cell receptor beta chains reported below all come from one sample, sequenced in a study of prognosis after radiotherapy for stage I lung cancer. Amplification of the TCR beta CDR3 (from genomic DNA) was done by two-round multiplex PCR. Specific primers for each TRBV and TRBJ gene were what first-round PCR used. Using its own MiXCR run on the multiplex PCR reads, TCRdb lists one record per CDR3 protein. Of fewer than 35,000 distinct CDR3 sequences listed, around 48% were seen once; the top ten hold about 17%. Sequences were derived from PBMCs, sampled before or after stereotactic body radiation therapy (not recorded which). These receptors came from a donor over 45 with non-small cell lung cancer.

This chain joins TRBV24-1 and TRBJ2-7; D ambiguous. Trimming took 3 bases from V and 1 from J, leaving 12 bases between them. The germline V gene has CDR1 KGHDR and CDR2 SFDVKD. The CDR3 sequence is 15 residues long. In DNA, the CDR3 is TGTGCCACCAGTGATGTTGGCAGGTGGTCCTACGAGCAGTACTTC. Translation: CATSDVGRWSYEQYF.

Points on this clonotype: An end of the junction does not agree with germline; a read error may underlie this. V is TRBV12-3 or TRBV12-4 and J is TRBJ2-2; TRBD2 agrees at 10 bases. The CDR3 totals 15 residues. CDR3 DNA sequence: TGTGCCAGCATTTTAGCGGGGGGCGCCTCCGTGGAGCTGTTTTTT. This translates into CASILAGGASVELFF.

A remark on this clonotype: An end of the junction differs from the germline gene, which may be a read error. The CDR3 reads CASSSVARYNSPPHF. The CDR3 DNA reads TGTGCCAGCAGCTCCGTCGCCCGTTATAATTCACCCCCCCACTTT. The rearrangement joins TRBV7-2 to TRBJ1-6; D call uncertain. The CDR3 spans 15 residues. The germline gives CDR1 SGHTA, CDR2 FQGNSA.

This chain uses TRBV24-1 with TRBJ2-5; possibly TRBD2 for D (6 bases). The germline V gene has CDR1 KGHDR and CDR2 SFDVKD. Trimming took off 8 bases at V and 2 bases at J, with 29 bases between the two ends. This CDR3 spans 19 amino acids. CDR3 in amino acids: CATIPGPSRRVSFQETQYF. The CDR3 DNA follows: TGTGCCACCATCCCGGGCCCTAGCAGGAGGGTGAGTTTTCAAGAGACCCAGTACTTC.

This clonotype was seen ten or more times. The chain employs TRBV28 and TRBJ1-2; D gene unclear. Germline values: CDR1 MDHEN, CDR2 SYDVKM. V was pared by 5 bases and J by 2 bases, with 9 bases between. The CDR3 loop spans 13 amino acids. Written as DNA, the CDR3 is TGTGCCAGCAGTCTACTGCAGAACTATGGCTACACCTTC. Amino acid sequence: CASSLLQNYGYTF.

The chain's CDR3 is CASSWDRGHTTNEKLFF. For the CDR3, the DNA is TGTGCCAGCAGCTGGGACAGGGGGCATACGACTAATGAAAAACTGTTTTTT. The chain uses TRBV5-6 and TRBJ1-4; 12 nucleotides align to TRBD1. The CDR3 is 17 residues long. Germline assignment: CDR1 SGHDT and CDR2 YYEEEE. J was trimmed by 2 bases and V by 3 bases; bases with no gene match: 5.

This chain connects TRBV2 to TRBJ1-6, with D hard to call. The CDR3 consists of 11 residues. CDR1 and CDR2 from the germline V gene are SNHLY and FYNNEI. V gave up 2 bases and J gave up 8 bases, with 1 base separating them. CDR3 coding DNA: TGTGCCAGCAGTGAATATTCACCCCTCCACTTT. Protein product: CASSEYSPLHF.

The chain has TRBV2 and TRBJ2-3, with 7 bases lining up with TRBD2. From germline, CDR1 is SNHLY and CDR2 FYNNEI. The CDR3 is 15 residues long. The junction had 8 bases not matched to a gene; V was cut back by 7 bases and J by 1 base. The CDR3 DNA reads TGTGCCAGCACACGATGCGGGAGCCGCACAGATACGCAGTATTTT. This translates into CASTRCGSRTDTQYF.

On this clonotype: A far more abundant clone sits one base away, making this likely a read error. V usage is TRBV6-2 or TRBV6-3 and J usage is TRBJ1-5; weak D call: TRBD1 (6 bases). This CDR3 has 16 residues. Germline CDR1 MNHEY, CDR2 SVGEGT. Deletions cut 9 bases from V and 9 bases from J, with 27 bases between. The CDR3 region has the DNA TGTGCCAGTAACGGGGGGGCACTCCCTTCTACGGTGCCCCAGCATTTT. As protein: CASNGGALPSTVPQHF.

V gene TRBV6-1 combines with J gene TRBJ2-7, with TRBD1 matching over 7 bases. Per the germline V gene, CDR1 is MNHNS and CDR2 is SASEGT. J was trimmed by 5 bases and V by 6 bases; bases with no gene match: 19. The CDR3 runs to 17 residues. CDR3 in amino acids: CASSVLQGTLQGDEQYF. Here the CDR3 DNA reads TGTGCCAGCAGCGTTCTACAGGGGACGCTCCAGGGGGACGAGCAGTACTTC.

This clonotype has just one count. V gene TRBV11-3 combines with J gene TRBJ1-1; D uncertain. V was pared by 2 bases and J by 1 base, with 5 bases between. The CDR3 totals 13 residues. Looked up from germline, CDR1 is SGHNT and CDR2 is YENEEA. The CDR3 nucleotides are TGTGCCAGCAGCTTATACGCGAACACTGAAGCTTTCTTT. Protein: CASSLYANTEAFF.

This clonotype was observed many times. The chain uses TRBV5-6 and TRBJ2-2; 10 bases are a match to TRBD2. Germline loops: CDR1 SGHDT, CDR2 YYEEEE. This CDR3 has 18 residues. Losses at the gene ends were 5 bases for V and 6 bases for J; bases not matched to a gene: 16. CDR3 sequence: CASSMTGLLAGDAGELFF. The CDR3 DNA follows: TGTGCCAGCAGTATGACAGGGTTGCTAGCGGGAGACGCCGGGGAGCTGTTTTTT.

CDR3 DNA: TGTGCCAGCAACACTCCGGGACAGGGGTACGAGCAGTACTTC. Its translation is CASNTPGQGYEQYF. The V and J genes are TRBV28 and TRBJ2-7, with 10 nucleotides matching TRBD1. V trimming: 7 bases; J trimming: 4 bases; junction bases outside the gene matches: 7. CDR3 length: 14 amino acids. Germline V gene lookup returns CDR1 MDHEN and CDR2 SYDVKM.

The genes are TRBV27 and TRBJ1-2, with 7 positions matching TRBD1. Unmatched junction bases numbered 9, after V lost 7 bases and J lost 4 bases. This CDR3 spans 14 amino acids. The germline V gene encodes CDR1 MNHEY and CDR2 SMNVEV (reference sequence). The CDR3 loop reads CASNSRQGSYGYTF. CDR3 in DNA: TGTGCCAGCAACTCCCGACAGGGAAGCTATGGCTACACCTTC.

In the case of this clonotype: This likely stems from a read error, as it lies one base from a far larger clone. V is TRBV7-2 and J is TRBJ2-1; weak D call: TRBD1 (6 bases). The germline CDR1 and CDR2 sequences are SGHTA and FQGNSA. This CDR3 is built from 13 residues. In DNA form, the CDR3 reads TGTGTCAGCAACATGGACAGAGCCAATGAGCAGTTCTTC. This gives the protein CVSNMDRANEQFF.

This clonotype was observed once. The V and J genes are TRBV6-2 or TRBV6-3 and TRBJ2-2, with D unclear. V lost 9 bases and J lost 7, with 12 bases in between. This CDR3 spans 12 amino acids. Germline assignment: CDR1 MNHEY and CDR2 SVGEGT. CDR3 coding DNA: TGTGCCAGTACCCCGAGTGTCGGGGAGCTGTTTTTT. It codes for CASTPSVGELFF.

With respect to this clonotype: A single base separates this from a much larger clone, so it may be a read error. The chain carries TRBV6-1 and TRBJ2-2; TRBD1 is a possible D gene (6 bases). CDR3 length equals 15 residues. Germline lookup yields CDR1 MNHNS and CDR2 SASEGT. The CDR3 reads CASRRGNQDTVELFF. The CDR3 nucleotides are TGTGCCAGCCGTAGGGGGAACCAGGACACCGTGGAGCTGTTTTTT.

This clonotype was recorded at least ten times. The rearrangement joins TRBV6-1 to TRBJ2-3; the match to TRBD1 covers 11 bases. Per the germline V gene, CDR1 is MNHNS and CDR2 is SASEGT. The CDR3 runs 15 residues. The J segment lost 5 bases and the V segment lost 6 bases, leaving 7 bases of the junction unmatched. In DNA, the CDR3 is TGTGCCAGCAGACCCGGGACAGGGGGATTAGATACGCAGTATTTT. Protein: CASRPGTGGLDTQYF.

This clonotype came up many times. The rearrangement uses TRBV2 and TRBJ1-5; D call uncertain. Germline V gene sequence: CDR1 SNHLY, CDR2 FYNNEI. V was clipped by 3 bases and J by 0 bases, with 3 bases between them. The CDR3 covers 13 residues. CDR3 sequence: CASSDYSNQPQHF. CDR3 DNA: TGTGCCAGCAGTGACTATAGCAATCAGCCCCAGCATTTT. Full variable domain (rest looked up from reference TRBV2 and TRBJ1-5): EPEVTQTPSHQVTQMGQEVILRCVPISNHLYFYWYRQILGQKVEFLVSFYNNEISEKSEIFDDQFSVERPDGSNFTLKIRSTKLEDSAMYFCASSDYSNQPQHFGDGTRLSIL.

The chain employs TRBV15 and TRBJ2-7; D unresolved. This CDR3 is built from 13 residues. CDR1 LNHNV and CDR2 YYDKDF come from the germline V gene (reference sequence). For the CDR3, the DNA is TGTGAAACCAGCAGAGACGCCTCCTACGAGCAGTACTTC. This codes for CETSRDASYEQYF.

This clonotype is a singleton in its sample. One end of the junction is discordant with germline, which a read error may explain. The chain recombines TRBV11-2 with TRBJ1-2; D is possibly TRBD1 (5 bases). CDR1 SGHAT and CDR2 FQNNGV come from the germline V gene. This CDR3 spans 13 amino acids. The DNA of the CDR3 is TGTGCCAACAGCTTAGCAGGGCGTTATGGCTACACCTTC. The encoded protein is CANSLAGRYGYTF.

V usage is TRBV24-1 and J usage is TRBJ2-1, with 7 bases lining up with TRBD2. Per germline, CDR1 KGHDR and CDR2 SFDVKD. The V segment lost 5 bases and the J segment 0 bases; nucleotides outside the gene matches: 6. The CDR3 contains 16 residues. This chain's CDR3 is CATSGGSGISYNEQFF. In DNA, the CDR3 is TGTGCCACCAGTGGCGGCAGCGGGATCTCCTACAATGAGCAGTTCTTC.

This clonotype has at least ten counts. V and J are TRBV5-1 and TRBJ2-6; D unclear. The CDR3 covers 16 residues. V was trimmed by 0 bases and J by 0 bases, leaving 7 bases between them. Germline V gives CDR1 SGHRS, CDR2 YFSETQ. The CDR3 region has the DNA TGCGCCAGCAGCTTGGATGGGATCTCTGGGGCCAACGTCCTGACTTTC. Encoded protein: CASSLDGISGANVLTF.

The chain is built from TRBV20-1 and TRBJ2-1, with D uncertain. Germline V lookup: CDR1 DFQATT, CDR2 SNEGSKA (reference sequence). CDR3 length equals 14 residues. V was pared by 6 bases and J by 3 bases, with 15 bases between. CDR3 bases: TGCAGTGCCATAGCCGGAGCCCTCTACAATGAGCAGTTCTTC. Translating it yields CSAIAGALYNEQFF.

This clonotype was seen ten or more times. This chain uses TRBV5-6 with TRBJ2-3, with D hard to call. The germline V gene encodes CDR1 SGHDT and CDR2 YYEEEE. The CDR3 loop spans 12 amino acids. Trimming took off 2 bases at V and 6 bases at J, with 7 bases between the two ends. In nucleotides, the CDR3 is TGTGCCAGCAGCTTTGGCGGCGATACGCAGTATTTT. Protein sequence: CASSFGGDTQYF. Supplemented by reference TRBV5-6 and TRBJ2-3, the full variable domain reads DAGVTQSPTHLIKTRGQQVTLRCSPKSGHDTVSWYQQALGQGPQFIFQYYEEEERQRGNFPDRFSGHQFPNYSSELNVNALLLGDSALYLCASSFGGDTQYFGPGTRLTVL.

J is TRBJ1-3 and V is TRBV12-3 or TRBV12-4; 10 bases are a match to TRBD1. The CDR3 runs 15 residues. V was clipped by 4 bases and J by 7 bases; unmatched bases: 7. The CDR3, as DNA: TGTGCCAGCAGTTCCGTAGACAGGGGGCGGAACACCATATATTTT. Its translation is CASSSVDRGRNTIYF.

This clonotype was detected many times. The chain links TRBV7-8 to TRBJ2-2; no reliable D call. Germline loops: CDR1 SGHVS, CDR2 FQNEAQ. The V end lost 2 bases, the J end lost 8 bases, and 15 bases lay between the germline ends. The CDR3 has 15 residues. CDR3 loop: CASSLWASGLGELFF. In DNA form, the CDR3 reads TGTGCCAGCAGCTTATGGGCTAGTGGGTTAGGGGAGCTGTTTTTT.

At least ten counts were recorded for this clonotype. The chain links TRBV7-3 to TRBJ2-5, with D maybe TRBD2 (5 bases). The CDR3 contains 13 residues. With 3 bases removed from V and 4 bases from J, the gap between germline ends came to 9 bases. The germline V gene has CDR1 SGHTA and CDR2 FQGTGA. CDR3 sequence (DNA): TGTGCCAGCAGCTTCGAGGGTGGAGAGACCCAGTACTTC. Protein: CASSFEGGETQYF.

This clonotype showed up many times. CDR3 bases: TGTGCCAGCACATTAGGCCGCCTGGGGCCCCAGCATTTT. It encodes CASTLGRLGPQHF. The chain uses TRBV6-2 or TRBV6-3 and TRBJ1-5, with no clear D. Trimming cost V 7 bases and J 9 bases, with 16 bases left between them. The CDR3 sequence is 13 residues long. Germline V gives CDR1 MNHEY, CDR2 SVGEGT.

At least ten counts were recorded for this clonotype. This sequence joins TRBV20-1 and TRBJ1-1; D unclear. Trimming left V 6 bases short and J 3 bases short, with 8 bases between. The germline V gene has CDR1 DFQATT and CDR2 SNEGSKA (reference sequence). The CDR3 sequence is 11 residues long. The CDR3 DNA follows: TGCAGTGCCCCACCGGACACTGAAGCTTTCTTT. As protein: CSAPPDTEAFF.

The table lists this clonotype with many counts. CDR3 protein: CASSGPLTLGDGNIQYF. DNA for the CDR3: TGTGCCAGCAGTGGGCCACTCACCTTGGGGGACGGGAACATTCAGTACTTC. V usage is TRBV28 and J usage is TRBJ2-4; D may be TRBD1 or TRBD2 (5 bases each). The V gene lost 5 bases and the J gene lost 7 bases, with 24 bases spanning the gap. The CDR3 has 17 amino acids. Germline values: CDR1 MDHEN, CDR2 SYDVKM.